This is a list of T cell receptor beta chains from one sample in a study of cytomegalovirus exposure and HLA in healthy donors. Method: immunoSEQ multiplex PCR; TCRdb's copy keeps in-frame clones and lacks some. The repertoire includes about 210,000 clones, around 78% of them detected once, and approximately 0.49% sits in the top ten. Sequencing input: PBMCs. Every receptor here comes from a boy between 10 and 17 years old in good health and CMV-seronegative. Both conserved end residues are part of each CDR3. A D gene is named only where the DNA matches it firmly. For some rows the clone size is stated as once, few or many, or as a class when expanded; others skip it.

J,V,size,D,CDR3,DNA
TRBJ2-7,TRBV7-2,few,.,CASSPDQGWYEQYF,TGTGCCAGCAGCCCCGACCAGGGGTGGTACGAGCAGTACTTC
TRBJ1-2,TRBV29-1,.,TRBD1,CSVEVEGARGYGYTF,TGCAGCGTTGAAGTTGAGGGGGCGCGTGGCTATGGCTACACCTTC
TRBJ1-3,TRBV5-1,.,.,CASSSEVGSGNTIYF,TGCGCCAGCAGCTCTGAGGTGGGCTCTGGAAACACCATATATTTT
TRBJ1-1,TRBV25-1,.,.,CASSGFEGDTEAFF,TGTGCCAGCAGTGGCTTCGAGGGGGACACTGAAGCTTTCTTT
TRBJ1-5,TRBV6-6,.,.,CASSYLTVSNQPQHF,TGTGCCAGCAGTTATCTGACAGTCAGCAATCAGCCCCAGCATTTT
TRBJ1-1,TRBV5-1,.,.,CASSFSGVKTEAFF,TGCGCCAGCAGCTTCTCAGGGGTGAAAACTGAAGCTTTCTTT
TRBJ1-5,TRBV12-5,.,TRBD1,CASGPGQVNQPQHF,TGTGCTAGTGGTCCGGGACAGGTTAATCAGCCCCAGCATTTT
TRBJ1-2,TRBV5-6,.,.,CASSFLDSNYGYTF,TGTGCCAGCAGCTTTCTAGACAGTAACTATGGCTACACCTTC
TRBJ2-7,TRBV15,.,.,CATSRNRAPVRGRGSYEQYF,TGTGCCACCAGCAGAAACAGGGCGCCAGTACGGGGTCGAGGCTCCTACGAGCAGTACTTC
TRBJ1-1,TRBV28,.,TRBD1,CASSLATGGLRAFF,TGTGCCAGCAGTTTAGCTACAGGGGGCTTACGGGCTTTCTTT
TRBJ2-3,TRBV4-1,.,.,CASSQDRRTDTQYF,TGCGCCAGCAGCCAAGATCGGAGGACAGATACGCAGTATTTT
TRBJ2-7,TRBV4-1,.,.,CASSDYRASANSYEQYF,TGCGCCAGCAGCGATTATCGAGCTAGCGCCAACTCCTACGAGCAGTACTTC
TRBJ2-7,TRBV11-2,.,TRBD1,CASSSLTGGIYEQYF,TGTGCCAGCAGCTCCTTGACAGGGGGAATCTACGAGCAGTACTTC
TRBJ1-2,TRBV25-1,.,TRBD1,CASSGPGQWLSGYGYTF,TGTGCCAGCAGCGGACCGGGACAGTGGCTTTCGGGCTATGGCTACACCTTC
TRBJ1-5,TRBV18,.,.,CASRGQSNQPQHF,TGTGCCAGCCGAGGACAGAGCAATCAGCCCCAGCATTTT
TRBJ2-7,TRBV4-1,.,TRBD2,CASSQEAPLAGGTNEQYF,TGCGCCAGCAGCCAAGAGGCCCCCCTAGCGGGAGGTACCAACGAGCAGTACTTC
TRBJ1-4,TRBV6-1,.,.,CASSESRLGGEKLFF,TGTGCCAGCAGTGAGTCGAGGTTAGGGGGTGAAAAACTGTTTTTT
TRBJ2-3,TRBV5-1,.,.,CASSLVGGSDTQYF,TGCGCCAGCAGCTTGGTTGGAGGATCAGATACGCAGTATTTT
TRBJ2-7,TRBV29-1,.,.,CSVEGPTTYEQYF,TGCAGCGTTGAGGGGCCCACTACCTACGAGCAGTACTTC
TRBJ1-5,TRBV2,.,TRBD1,CASSVDRGRQPQHF,TGTGCCAGCAGCGTTGACAGGGGGCGTCAGCCCCAGCATTTT
TRBJ2-3,TRBV18,once,.,CASSPPQRATDTQYF,TGTGCCAGCTCACCCCCCCAGCGGGCCACAGATACGCAGTATTTT
TRBJ1-1,TRBV10-1,few,TRBD1,CASSEPGQGASEAFF,TGCGCCAGCAGTGAACCGGGACAGGGGGCTTCTGAAGCTTTCTTT
TRBJ1-2,TRBV30,.,.,CAWSARMGVGSNYGYTF,TGTGCCTGGAGCGCACGGATGGGAGTTGGGAGTAACTATGGCTACACCTTC
TRBJ2-3,TRBV9,few,.,CASSVAGADTQYF,TGTGCCAGCAGCGTAGCGGGGGCAGATACGCAGTATTTT
TRBJ2-7,TRBV11-3,.,TRBD2,CASSLKAGLGEQYF,TGTGCCAGCAGCTTAAAAGCGGGATTGGGGGAGCAGTACTTC
TRBJ1-2,TRBV27,.,TRBD1,CASRTGIHGYTF,TGTGCCAGCAGGACAGGGATTCATGGCTACACCTTC
TRBJ2-5,TRBV2,.,TRBD1,CASSAWQGANKTQYF,TGTGCCAGCAGTGCCTGGCAGGGGGCCAACAAGACCCAGTACTTC
TRBJ2-5,TRBV27,few,.,CASSFDHRARPQYF,TGTGCCAGCAGTTTCGATCACAGGGCAAGGCCCCAGTACTTC
TRBJ1-3,TRBV5-6,.,.,CASSSGLFSGNTIYF,TGTGCCAGCAGTTCGGGACTGTTCTCTGGAAACACCATATATTTT
TRBJ1-6,TRBV30,.,TRBD1,CAWSAPGQLDYSPLHF,TGTGCCTGGAGTGCCCCGGGACAGCTTGATTATTCACCCCTCCACTTT